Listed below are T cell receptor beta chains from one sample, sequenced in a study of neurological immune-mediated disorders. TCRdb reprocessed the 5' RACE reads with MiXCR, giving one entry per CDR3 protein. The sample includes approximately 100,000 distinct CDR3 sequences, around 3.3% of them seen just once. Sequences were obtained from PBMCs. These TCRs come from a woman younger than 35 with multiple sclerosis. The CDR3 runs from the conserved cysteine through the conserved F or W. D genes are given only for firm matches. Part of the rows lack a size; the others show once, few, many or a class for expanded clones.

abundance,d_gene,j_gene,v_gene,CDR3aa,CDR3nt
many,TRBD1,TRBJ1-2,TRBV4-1,CASSPGQGGNYGYTF,TGCGCCAGCAGCCCGGGACAGGGTGGTAACTATGGCTACACCTTC
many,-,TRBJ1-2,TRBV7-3,CASSPSTNYGYTF,TGTGCCAGCAGCCCCTCTACTAACTATGGCTACACCTTC
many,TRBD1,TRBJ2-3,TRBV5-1,CASSRQQGNADTQYF,TGCGCCAGCAGCCGGCAACAGGGGAACGCAGATACGCAGTATTTT
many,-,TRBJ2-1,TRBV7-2,CASSPTGSTATPAGSYNEQFF,TGTGCCAGCAGCCCAACAGGGAGTACCGCGACCCCGGCTGGGTCCTACAATGAGCAGTTCTTC
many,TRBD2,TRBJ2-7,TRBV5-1,CASSFSGGNYEQYF,TGCGCCAGCAGCTTTAGCGGGGGAAACTACGAGCAGTACTTC
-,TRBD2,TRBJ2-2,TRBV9,CASSGILAGGELFF,TGTGCCAGCAGCGGGATACTAGCGGGTGGGGAGCTGTTTTTT
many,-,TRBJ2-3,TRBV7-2,CASSLAALSTDTQYF,TGTGCCAGCAGCTTAGCAGCTCTAAGCACAGATACGCAGTATTTT
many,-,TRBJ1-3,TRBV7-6,CASSPLGGNTIYF,TGTGCCAGCAGCCCCCTGGGGGGAAACACCATATATTTT
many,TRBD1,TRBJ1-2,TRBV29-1,CSVYKGQGFNYGYTF,TGCAGCGTTTATAAGGGACAGGGATTTAACTATGGCTACACCTTC
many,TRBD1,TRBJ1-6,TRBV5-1,CASSSTGLNSPLHF,TGCGCCAGCAGCTCGACAGGGTTGAATTCACCCCTCCACTTT
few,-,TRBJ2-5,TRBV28,CASSATGETQYF,TGTGCCAGCAGTGCGACGGGGGAGACCCAGTACTTC
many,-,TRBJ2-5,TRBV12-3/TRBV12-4,CASSFRTSGETQYF,TGTGCCAGCAGTTTCCGTACCAGCGGCGAGACCCAGTACTTC
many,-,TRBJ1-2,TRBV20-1,CSAPHIESTGKYGYTF,TGCAGTGCCCCTCATATAGAAAGTACAGGAAAATATGGCTACACCTTC